This T cell receptor beta chain was sequenced in a study of blood T cell repertoires in COVID-19. Study in general: Acute-phase and convalescent COVID-19 samples originated in the United States, Italy and Spain. T cells, B-cell-depleted T cells, or PBMCs provided the cDNA or gDNA that served as material.

V lost 0 bases, J lost 8 bases, and 13 bases lay in between. The CDR3 loop spans 15 amino acids. Per the study methods: Researchers report that nucleated cell counts were estimated from reference gene primer amplification. Method: immunoSEQ multiplex PCR; TCRdb's copy keeps in-frame clones and lacks some. For V, J and clone size, that table is used; D and trimming come from the DNA. The repertoire holds hundreds of thousands of clones, with around nine tenths as singletons. This receptor was identified in a middle-aged man with acute or convalescent COVID-19. The V and J genes are TRBV23-1 and TRBJ2-2; TRBD1 might be the D (5 bases). TRBV23-1 is an open reading frame, and its role is uncertain. Sequenced input: peripheral blood. The CDR3 DNA sequence: TGCGCCAGCAGTCAATCTGGGGCAGGTCGGGGGGAGCTGTTTTTT. Amino acids: CASSQSGAGRGELFF.